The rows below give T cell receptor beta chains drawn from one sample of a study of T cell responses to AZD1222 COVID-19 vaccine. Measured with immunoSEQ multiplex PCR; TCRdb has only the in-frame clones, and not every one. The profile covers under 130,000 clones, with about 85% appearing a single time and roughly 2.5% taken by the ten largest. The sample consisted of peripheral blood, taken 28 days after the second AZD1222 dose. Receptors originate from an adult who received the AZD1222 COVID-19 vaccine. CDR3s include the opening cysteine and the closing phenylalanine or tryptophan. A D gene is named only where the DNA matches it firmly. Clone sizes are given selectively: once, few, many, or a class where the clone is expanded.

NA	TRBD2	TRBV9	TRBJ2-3	TGTGCCAGCAGCGAGGGGACTAGCGGGAGACAAACAGATACGCAGTATTTT	CASSEGTSGRQTDTQYF
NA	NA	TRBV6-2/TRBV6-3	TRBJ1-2	TGTGCCAGCAGTTATCTCTTTGTTACAGCTACTAACTATGGCTACACCTTC	CASSYLFVTATNYGYTF
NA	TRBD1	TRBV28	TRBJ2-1	TGTGCCAGCAGTTGGACAGGGGGTCGGGGCAATGAGCAGTTCTTC	CASSWTGGRGNEQFF
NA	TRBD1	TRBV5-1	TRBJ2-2	TGCGCCAGCAGCTTGGTAGGGACAGACAACACCGGGGAGCTGTTTTTT	CASSLVGTDNTGELFF
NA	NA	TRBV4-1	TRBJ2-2	TGCGCCAGCAGCCAACCGGGACGGACTACCGGGGAGCTGTTTTTT	CASSQPGRTTGELFF
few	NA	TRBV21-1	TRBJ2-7	TGTGCCAGCACCCAAAACCCGGCCAGGGACACCTACGAGCAGTACTTC	CASTQNPARDTYEQYF
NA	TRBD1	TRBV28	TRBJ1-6	TGTGCCAGCAGTTTCCGACAGGGGAATAATTCACCCCTCCACTTT	CASSFRQGNNSPLHF
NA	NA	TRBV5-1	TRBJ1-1	TGCGCCAGCAGCAGGGACATGAACACTGAAGCTTTCTTT	CASSRDMNTEAFF
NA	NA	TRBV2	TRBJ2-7	TGTGCCAGCAGTGTGCGGCTAGGGACTGCGCAGTACTTC	CASSVRLGTAQYF
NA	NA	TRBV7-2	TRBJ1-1	TGTGCCAGCAGCTTAGCCGGGTTAGAAGCTTTCTTT	CASSLAGLEAFF
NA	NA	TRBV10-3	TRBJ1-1	TGTGCCATCAGTGAGAGGGAGTGGAACACTGAAGCTTTCTTT	CAISEREWNTEAFF
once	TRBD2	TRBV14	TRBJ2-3	TGTGCCAGCAGCCAAGCCGCTAGCGGGAGAATTCTGGGGAGACGCACAGATACGCAGTATTTT	CASSQAASGRILGRRTDTQYF
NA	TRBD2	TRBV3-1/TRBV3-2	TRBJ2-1	TGTGCCAGCAGCCAATTCGCTAGCGGAAGCTCCTACAATGAGCAGTTCTTC	CASSQFASGSSYNEQFF
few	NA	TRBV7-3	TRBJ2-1	TGTGCCAGCAGCCAATTGCGAGGGGGTGAGCAGTTCTTC	CASSQLRGGEQFF
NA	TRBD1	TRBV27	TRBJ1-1	TGTGCCTTGACAGGGAGGAGGAGGATTATGAACACTGAAGCTTTCTTT	CALTGRRRIMNTEAFF
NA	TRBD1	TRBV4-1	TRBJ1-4	TGCGCCAGCAGCCGTGCTAGTGGGACAGCAACTAATGAAAAACTGTTTTTT	CASSRASGTATNEKLFF
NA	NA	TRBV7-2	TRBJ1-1	TGTGCCACCTACAACGGGGGGGGGACTGAAGCTTTCTTT	CATYNGGGTEAFF
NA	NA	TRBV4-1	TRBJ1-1	TGCGCCAGCAGCCAAGACCCAGGGTGGGGCACTGAAGCTTTCTTT	CASSQDPGWGTEAFF
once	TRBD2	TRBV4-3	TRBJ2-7	TGCGCCAGCAGCCAATTGACAGGCCGGGGACTAGCGGGAGGGTACGAGCAGTACTTC	CASSQLTGRGLAGGYEQYF
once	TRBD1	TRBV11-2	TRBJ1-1	TGTGCCAGCAGTCAGGACAGGGTCACTGAAGCTTTCTTT	CASSQDRVTEAFF
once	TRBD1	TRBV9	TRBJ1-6	TGTGCCAGCAGCTTCGGACAGGGGGCCTTGACGAGCTCCTATAATTCACCCCTCCACTTT	CASSFGQGALTSSYNSPLHF
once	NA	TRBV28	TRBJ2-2	TGTGCCAGCAGGGGGACGAGGACTTACACCGGGGAGCTGTTTTTT	CASRGTRTYTGELFF
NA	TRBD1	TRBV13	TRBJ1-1	TGTGCCAGCAGCTTACGGACAGGGGGCTTTGGGAAAGCTTTCTTT	CASSLRTGGFGKAFF
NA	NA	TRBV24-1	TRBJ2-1	TGTGCCACCTCAACGACACCCTACAATGAGCAGTTCTTC	CATSTTPYNEQFF
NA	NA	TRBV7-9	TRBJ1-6	TGTGCCAGCAGCAGCGACAGAAATAATTCACCCCTCCACTTT	CASSSDRNNSPLHF
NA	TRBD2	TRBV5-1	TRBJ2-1	TGCGCCAGCAGCTTGATCGCGGGAGTCTCCTACAATGAGCAGTTCTTC	CASSLIAGVSYNEQFF
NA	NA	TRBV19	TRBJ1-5	TGTGCCAGTAGTATATTGGTATCTGGTTCGAATCAGCCCCAGCATTTT	CASSILVSGSNQPQHF
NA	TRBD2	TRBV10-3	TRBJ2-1	TGTGCCATCAGACTCCACCACCTCAAGACTAGCGGGAGACAGAATGAGCAGTTCTTC	CAIRLHHLKTSGRQNEQFF
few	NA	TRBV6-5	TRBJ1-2	TGTGCCAGCCACTCCTCCATCGGGCAGCACTATGGCTACACCTTC	CASHSSIGQHYGYTF
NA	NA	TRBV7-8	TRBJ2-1	TGTGCCAGCAGCCCTGGGGGGCTAGCGGATTACAATGAGCAGTTCTTC	CASSPGGLADYNEQFF
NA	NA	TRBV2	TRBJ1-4	TGTGCCAGCACGCGAACAGGGAAAGGCGAAAAACTGTTTTTT	CASTRTGKGEKLFF
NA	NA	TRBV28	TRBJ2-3	TGTGCCAGCATCACCTCGGGTGAGGAGGCAGATACGCAGTATTTT	CASITSGEEADTQYF
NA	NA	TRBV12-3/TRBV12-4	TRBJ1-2	TGTGCCAGCAGTCGACAGGCTAGCTATGGCTACACCTTC	CASSRQASYGYTF
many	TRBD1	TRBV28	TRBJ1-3	TGTGCCAGCAGTTTATCCGGGACAGGGGGCTCTGGAAACACCATATATTTT	CASSLSGTGGSGNTIYF
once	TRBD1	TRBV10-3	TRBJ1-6	TGTGCCGGACAGGGCCCGAATTCACCCCTCCACTTT	CAGQGPNSPLHF
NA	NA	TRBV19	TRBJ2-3	TGTGCCAGTAGTATGATTCTTCGGGATACGCAGTATTTT	CASSMILRDTQYF
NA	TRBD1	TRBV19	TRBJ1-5	TGTGCCAGTAGTGTACAGGGGAGCAATCAGCCCCAGCATTTT	CASSVQGSNQPQHF
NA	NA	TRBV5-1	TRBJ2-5	TGCGCCAGCAGCCCGATCTGGGGCAGCCAAGAGACCCAGTACTTC	CASSPIWGSQETQYF
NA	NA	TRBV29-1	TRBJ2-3	TGCAGCGTTGAGACGGCAGATACGCAGTATTTT	CSVETADTQYF
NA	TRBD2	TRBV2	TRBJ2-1	TGTGCCAGCAGTGATAAGCGGGAACTCTACAATGAGCAGTTCTTC	CASSDKRELYNEQFF
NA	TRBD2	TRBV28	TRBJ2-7	TGTGCCAGCAGTTTCAGTCTAGCGGGTACCCTAGTCGACGAGCAGTACTTC	CASSFSLAGTLVDEQYF
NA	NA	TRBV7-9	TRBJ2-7	TGTGCCAGCAGCTTAGTGGCTAGTACGTACGAGCAGTACTTC	CASSLVASTYEQYF
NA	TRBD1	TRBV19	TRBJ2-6	TGTGCCAGTAGTGTCTTACAGGGGAACGGGGCCAACGTCCTGACTTTC	CASSVLQGNGANVLTF
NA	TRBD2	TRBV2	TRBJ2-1	TGTGCCAGCAGTGAAGGGCCCGGGACTAGCGGGAGTAATGAGCAGTTCTTC	CASSEGPGTSGSNEQFF
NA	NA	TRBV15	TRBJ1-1	TGTGCCACCAGCAGAGATCTAGGACTGAACACTGAAGCTTTCTTT	CATSRDLGLNTEAFF
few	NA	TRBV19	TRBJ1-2	TGTGCCAGTAGTCTAAAATCGGACGGCTATGGCTACACCTTC	CASSLKSDGYGYTF
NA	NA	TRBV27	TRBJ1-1	TGTGCCAGCAGGTCGCGGGGACTGGGTCGGACTGAAGCTTTCTTT	CASRSRGLGRTEAFF
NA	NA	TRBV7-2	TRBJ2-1	TGTGCCAGCAGCTTAGGAGATCGGTACAATGAGCAGTTCTTC	CASSLGDRYNEQFF
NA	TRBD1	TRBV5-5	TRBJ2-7	TGTGCCAGTTGGGACAGGGGGGGTGAGCAGTACTTC	CASWDRGGEQYF
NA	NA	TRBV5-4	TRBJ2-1	TGTGCCAGCAGTTTTCAGTTCAATGAGCAGTTCTTC	CASSFQFNEQFF
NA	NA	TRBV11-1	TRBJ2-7	TGTGCCAGCAGCTTCGCTGGCCCCTACGAGCAGTACTTC	CASSFAGPYEQYF
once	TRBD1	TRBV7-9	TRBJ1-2	TGTGCCAGCAGCTCAGACAGGGAACCCCCAAACGTTTATGGCTACACCTTC	CASSSDREPPNVYGYTF
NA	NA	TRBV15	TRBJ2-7	TGTGCCACCAGCAGCCCCCGGGACGGGAAATACTACGAGCAGTACTTC	CATSSPRDGKYYEQYF